The 24 T cell receptor beta chains listed next were all sequenced from one sample in a study of T cell responses to AZD1222 COVID-19 vaccine. Clones were read by immunoSEQ multiplex PCR, and TCRdb kept only the in-frame ones, dropping some. The sample shows 95,000 to 150,000 clones, around 83% of them seen only once. The sample was peripheral blood, taken 28 days after the second AZD1222 dose. All receptors derive from an adult who received the AZD1222 COVID-19 vaccine.

This chain connects TRBV5-1 to TRBJ2-3; 13 bases fit TRBD2. CDR3 length: 16 residues. Trimming removed 1 base from V and 8 bases from J; junction bases left unmatched: 7. Germline CDR1 SGHRS, CDR2 YFSETQ. As DNA, the CDR3 is TGCGCCAGCAGCTTGACACTAGCGGGGGGGCCGGGTACGCAGTATTTT. Amino acids: CASSLTLAGGPGTQYF.

V gene TRBV7-2 combines with J gene TRBJ1-2; perhaps TRBD1 as D (6 bases). CDR1 SGHTA and CDR2 FQGNSA come from the germline V gene. Trimming shortened V by 6 bases and J by 0 bases, and 11 bases separated the two germline ends. The CDR3 contains 14 residues. The CDR3 DNA is TGTGCCAGCAGATCGGGACAAACTAACTATGGCTACACCTTC. Encoded protein: CASRSGQTNYGYTF.

The gene calls are TRBV2 and TRBJ2-1; D is uncertain. The germline V and J ends were trimmed by 7 bases and 1 base, with 11 bases remaining between them. Germline V lookup: CDR1 SNHLY, CDR2 FYNNEI. This CDR3 has 14 residues. In nucleotides, the CDR3 is TGTGCCAGCAACACGGGTTATTCCTACAATGAGCAGTTCTTC. Translating it yields CASNTGYSYNEQFF.

This chain joins TRBV11-2 and TRBJ2-7, with D tentatively TRBD1 (6 bases). The CDR3 covers 15 residues. Looked up from germline, CDR1 is SGHAT and CDR2 is FQNNGV. The V end was cut by 4 bases, the J end by 3 bases, with 16 bases between. The CDR3 DNA sequence: TGTGCCAGCAGCTCCCCGCTCCGAGGGGGCTACGAGCAGTACTTC. This encodes CASSSPLRGGYEQYF.

The chain combines TRBV29-1 with TRBJ1-4, with TRBD1 matching over 9 bases. V dropped 5 bases and J dropped 0; count of bases not matched to a gene: 4. Germline V gives CDR1 SQVTM, CDR2 ANQGSEA. The CDR3 sequence is 15 residues long. CDR3 loop: CSVPGQGATNEKLFF. The CDR3, as DNA: TGCAGCGTTCCGGGACAGGGTGCAACTAATGAAAAACTGTTTTTT.

Comment on this clone: Other DNA sequences of this sample code for an identical CDR3. The chain recombines TRBV19 with TRBJ2-2; 8 bases agree with TRBD2. The CDR3 runs to 17 residues. CDR1 LNHDA and CDR2 SQIVND come from the germline V gene (reference sequence). The V segment lost 3 bases and the J segment 6 bases; nucleotides outside the gene matches: 12. The CDR3 region has the DNA TGTGCCAGTAGTATCGATCTCGCGGGGGGCGGGGCCGGGGAGCTGTTTTTT. It codes for CASSIDLAGGGAGELFF.

The chain recombines TRBV5-1 with TRBJ2-3; tentative D call: TRBD2 (5 bases). V was pared by 0 bases and J by 3 bases, with 17 bases between. This CDR3 has 17 residues. Germline values: CDR1 SGHRS, CDR2 YFSETQ. CDR3 DNA: TGCGCCAGCAGCTTGGGGACGGGATTCGGCTCAACAGATACGCAGTATTTT. Translating it yields CASSLGTGFGSTDTQYF.

The chain carries TRBV7-2 and TRBJ1-2, with 10 nucleotides matching TRBD1. The V gene's germline CDR1 is SGHTA and CDR2 FQGNSA. The CDR3 length is 15 residues. V lost 1 base and J lost 6; bases outside the gene matches: 5. CDR3 sequence (DNA): TGTGCCAGCAGCTTAGGAGGGACAGGGGCGAATGGCTACACCTTC. Protein product: CASSLGGTGANGYTF.

V usage is TRBV10-3 and J usage is TRBJ1-5; D uncertain. V lost 10 bases, J lost 7 bases, and 17 bases lay in between. The CDR3 spans 13 residues. CDR1 ENHRY and CDR2 SYGVKD come from the germline V gene. CDR3 loop: CATQGGVGQPQHF. The CDR3 nucleotides read TGTGCCACCCAAGGCGGGGTAGGCCAGCCCCAGCATTTT.

This clone was seen a few times. V gene TRBV11-2 combines with J gene TRBJ1-2; D is perhaps TRBD1 (6 bases). The germline V gene encodes CDR1 SGHAT and CDR2 FQNNGV. This CDR3 is built from 14 residues. V was shortened by 0 bases and J by 8 bases, with 13 bases between the two germline ends. CDR3 bases: TGTGCCAGCAGCTTAGATTCGGCAGGGGAGGGCTACACCTTC. Residues: CASSLDSAGEGYTF.

This chain links TRBV4-2 with TRBJ1-5, with 8 bases fitting TRBD1. The V gene end was trimmed by 3 bases and the J gene end by 4 bases; junction bases not matched to a gene: 5. The CDR3 spans 15 residues. Germline values: CDR1 LGHNA, CDR2 YNFKEQ. CDR3 amino acids: CASSQTDRGNQPQHF. The CDR3 region has the DNA TGTGCCAGCAGCCAGACCGACAGGGGTAATCAGCCCCAGCATTTT.

This clone is deemed medium-sized. J is TRBJ1-6 and V is TRBV6-2 or TRBV6-3, with D uncertain. Per germline, CDR1 MNHEY and CDR2 SVGEGT. The CDR3 is 13 amino acids. Trimming shortened V by 2 bases and J by 5 bases, and 4 bases separated the two germline ends. The CDR3 DNA follows: TGTGCCAGCAGTTACAGGGATAATTCACCCCTCCACTTT. Amino acids: CASSYRDNSPLHF.

The V gene is TRBV6-6, the J gene TRBJ1-3, with a weak D call TRBD1 (6 bases). Germline V gene lookup returns CDR1 MNHNY and CDR2 SVGAGI (reference sequence). Trimming shortened V by 5 bases and J by 0 bases, and 14 bases separated the two germline ends. The CDR3 sequence is 16 residues long. The CDR3 nucleotides are TGTGCCAGCAGTGCATACAGGGTCACCTCTGGAAACACCATATATTTT. Translation gives CASSAYRVTSGNTIYF.

J is TRBJ1-2 and V is TRBV2, with D possibly matching TRBD1 (6 bases). The V gene lost 0 bases and the J gene lost 2 bases, with 7 bases spanning the gap. Germline loops: CDR1 SNHLY, CDR2 FYNNEI. The CDR3 totals 14 residues. The CDR3 DNA follows: TGTGCCAGCAGTGAAGCAACAGGGAACTATGGCTACACCTTC. It yields the protein CASSEATGNYGYTF.

This clone came up once. This chain connects TRBV7-9 to TRBJ1-2; no reliable D call. V lost 3 bases and J 0 bases, leaving 8 bases between the germline ends. Germline-derived CDR1 and CDR2 are SEHNR and FQNEAQ (reference sequence). The CDR3 consists of 14 residues. CDR3 amino acids: CASSLQAANYGYTF. The CDR3 DNA is TGTGCCAGCAGCTTGCAGGCTGCTAACTATGGCTACACCTTC.

This clone was observed a handful of times. The chain employs TRBV7-9 and TRBJ1-4; a weak D match, TRBD1 (6 bases). Per the germline V gene, CDR1 is SEHNR and CDR2 is FQNEAQ (reference sequence). The V gene lost 5 bases and the J gene lost 1 base, with 11 bases spanning the gap. The CDR3 spans 15 residues. This CDR3 is CASSEQGLTNEKLFF. CDR3 DNA: TGTGCCAGCAGCGAACAGGGTTTAACTAATGAAAAACTGTTTTTT.

The chain couples TRBV30 to TRBJ2-5; 9 nucleotides match TRBD2. The CDR3 sequence is 16 residues long. Trimming at V came to 1 base and at J to 1 base, leaving 7 bases not matched to a gene. The germline V gene encodes CDR1 GTSNPN and CDR2 SVGIG (reference sequence). CDR3 amino acids: CAWSGKRGAFQETQYF. DNA for the CDR3: TGTGCCTGGAGTGGTAAGCGGGGGGCCTTCCAAGAGACCCAGTACTTC. Using reference TRBV30 and TRBJ2-5 for the parts outside the CDR3, the full variable domain is SQTIHQWPATLVQPVGSPLSLECTVEGTSNPNLYWYRQAAGRGLQLLFYSVGIGQISSEVPQNLSASRPQDRQFILSSKKLLLSDSGFYLCAWSGKRGAFQETQYFGPGTRLLVL.

This chain uses TRBV5-6 with TRBJ2-7, with 13 bases aligning to TRBD2. CDR3 length equals 15 residues. Germline trimming cut 4 bases from V and 3 bases from J; bases unmatched to any gene: 4. Germline assignment: CDR1 SGHDT and CDR2 YYEEEE. CDR3 in amino acids: CASSGGLAGNYEQYF. The DNA of the CDR3 is TGTGCCAGCAGCGGGGGACTAGCGGGAAACTACGAGCAGTACTTC.

The rearrangement links TRBV6-5 to TRBJ2-1, with 11 bases that match TRBD2. This CDR3 has 16 amino acids. V shed 0 bases and J 4 bases; nucleotides not matched to a gene: 2. Looked up from germline, CDR1 is MNHEY and CDR2 is SVGAGI. CDR3 in amino acids: CASSYSGLAVYNEQFF. The CDR3, as DNA: TGTGCCAGCAGTTACTCGGGACTAGCGGTTTACAATGAGCAGTTCTTC.

The J gene is TRBJ2-7, the V gene TRBV6-5, with 7 positions matching TRBD1. The V gene end was trimmed by 2 bases and the J gene end by 1 base; junction bases not matched to a gene: 5. Germline CDR1 MNHEY, CDR2 SVGAGI. The CDR3 loop spans 15 amino acids. CDR3 protein: CASSYKGTDSYEQYF. The CDR3 DNA reads TGTGCCAGCAGTTACAAGGGGACAGATTCCTACGAGCAGTACTTC.

The genes are TRBV27 and TRBJ1-5; a possible D gene is TRBD1 (6 bases). This CDR3 comprises 14 residues. Germline CDR1 is MNHEY and CDR2 is SMNVEV (reference sequence). V lost 3 bases and J 7 bases, leaving 13 bases between the germline ends. In DNA, the CDR3 is TGTGCCAGCAGTTTGGTACAGGGAAAACAGCCCCAGCATTTT. Its translation: CASSLVQGKQPQHF.

The chain has TRBV30 and TRBJ1-6; perhaps TRBD1 as D (5 bases). V was pared by 7 bases and J by 0 bases, with 16 bases between. In germline, CDR1 is GTSNPN, CDR2 SVGIG (reference sequence). The CDR3 sequence is 16 residues long. The CDR3 region has the DNA TGTGCCTCACACGACAGTGGAAGCTCCTATAATTCACCCCTCCACTTT. Amino acids: CASHDSGSSYNSPLHF. Combining the CDR3 with reference TRBV30 and TRBJ1-6 gives the whole variable domain SQTIHQWPATLVQPVGSPLSLECTVEGTSNPNLYWYRQAAGRGLQLLFYSVGIGQISSEVPQNLSASRPQDRQFILSSKKLLLSDSGFYLCASHDSGSSYNSPLHFGNGTRLTVT.

This clone appeared a few times. V is TRBV4-1 and J is TRBJ2-2, with 7 positions matching TRBD1. The CDR3 is 16 amino acids. CDR1 and CDR2 (germline): MGHRA, YSYEKL. The V gene end was trimmed by 4 bases and the J gene end by 0 bases; junction bases not matched to a gene: 5. This chain's CDR3 is CASSPIGTANTGELFF. The CDR3 DNA sequence: TGCGCCAGCAGCCCTATAGGGACAGCGAACACCGGGGAGCTGTTTTTT.

The V gene is TRBV5-4, the J gene TRBJ1-1, with unresolved D. V was shortened by 2 bases and J by 6 bases, with 14 bases between the two germline ends. Per germline, CDR1 SGHNT and CDR2 YYREEE (reference sequence). There are 14 residues in the CDR3. This chain's CDR3 is CASSLYAPRAEAFF. CDR3 in DNA: TGTGCCAGCAGCTTATACGCCCCTCGGGCTGAAGCTTTCTTT.